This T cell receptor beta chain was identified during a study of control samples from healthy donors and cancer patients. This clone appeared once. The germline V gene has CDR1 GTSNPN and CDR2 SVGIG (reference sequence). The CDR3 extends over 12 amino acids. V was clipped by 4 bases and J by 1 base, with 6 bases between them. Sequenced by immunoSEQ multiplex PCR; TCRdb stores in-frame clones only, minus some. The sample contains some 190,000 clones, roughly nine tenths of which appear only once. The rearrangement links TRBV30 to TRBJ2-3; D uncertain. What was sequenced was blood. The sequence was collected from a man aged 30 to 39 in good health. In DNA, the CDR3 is TGTGCCTGGACCGCGGGCACAGATACGCAGTATTTT. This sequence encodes CAWTAGTDTQYF.